This T cell receptor (beta chain) was sequenced for a study of shared T cell receptors in the human thymus. Assay used: immunoSEQ multiplex PCR; TCRdb lists only in-frame clones, some missing. The sample includes 700,000 or so clones, roughly 88% of them seen just once. The trim removed 4 bases at V and 3 bases at J, leaving 9 bases unmatched. In germline, CDR1 is SGHNT, CDR2 YYREEE (reference sequence). The CDR3 length is 16 residues. This clone was seen just once. The sample was also linked to a second study, of human thymus T cells. That source reports: Donation came from healthy Finnish infants having corrective surgery for congenital heart defects. Corrective heart surgery yielded the resections from which the thymus tissue came.

The receptor's source is a girl less than two years old with a congenital heart defect. The sample comprised thymocytes. The chain employs TRBV5-4 and TRBJ2-1, with 8 bases that match TRBD2. CDR3 sequence: CASSPPGAGGYNEQFF. The CDR3 DNA sequence: TGTGCCAGCAGCCCCCCCGGCGCGGGGGGCTACAATGAGCAGTTCTTC.